The clone carrying this T cell receptor (beta chain) was picked up a small number of times. Its antigen is not known. This specimen comes from a study of cytomegalovirus exposure and HLA in healthy donors. General study results and limits: The investigators catalogued 150 to 200 TCR beta chains as cytomegalovirus-associated. Rare TCR sequences predominated, though certain public TCRs were found in many donors.

CDR3 length: 13 residues. With 8 bases clipped from V and 6 bases from J, the junction kept 8 bases outside the gene matches. Germline CDR1 is WSHSY and CDR2 is SAAADI. The table came from immunoSEQ multiplex PCR; TCRdb's copy has only in-frame clones and leaves some out. The sample comprises some 140,000 clones, around 88% of which are singletons, and approximately 20% rests with the top ten. Sequencing input: PBMCs. The V call is TRBV10-2, the J call TRBJ2-7, with TRBD2 identical over 9 bases. The clonotype was recovered from a man aged 18 to 30 in good health and CMV-seropositive. The CDR3 DNA sequence: TGCGCCAGCGGGTTAGCGGGAGAGGCCGAGCAGTACTTC. Protein product: CASGLAGEAEQYF.